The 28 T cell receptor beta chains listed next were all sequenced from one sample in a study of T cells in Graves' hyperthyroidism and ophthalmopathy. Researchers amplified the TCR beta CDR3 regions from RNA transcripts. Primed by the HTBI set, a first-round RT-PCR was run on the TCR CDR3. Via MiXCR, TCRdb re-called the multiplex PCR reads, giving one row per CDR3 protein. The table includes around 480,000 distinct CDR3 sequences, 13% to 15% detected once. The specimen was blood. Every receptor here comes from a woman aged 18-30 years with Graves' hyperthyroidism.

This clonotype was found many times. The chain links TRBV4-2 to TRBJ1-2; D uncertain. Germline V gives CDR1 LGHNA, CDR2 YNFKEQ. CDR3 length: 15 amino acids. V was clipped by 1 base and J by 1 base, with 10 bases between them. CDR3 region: CASSQGLADNYGYTF. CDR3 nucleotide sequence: TGTGCCAGCAGCCAAGGACTAGCGGATAACTATGGCTACACCTTC.

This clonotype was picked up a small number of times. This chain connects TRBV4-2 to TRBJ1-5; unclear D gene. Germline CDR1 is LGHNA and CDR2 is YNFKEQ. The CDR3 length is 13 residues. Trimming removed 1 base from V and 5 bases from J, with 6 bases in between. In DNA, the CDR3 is TGTGCCAGCAGCCAAGTTGTGTATCAGCCCCAGCATTTT. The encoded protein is CASSQVVYQPQHF.

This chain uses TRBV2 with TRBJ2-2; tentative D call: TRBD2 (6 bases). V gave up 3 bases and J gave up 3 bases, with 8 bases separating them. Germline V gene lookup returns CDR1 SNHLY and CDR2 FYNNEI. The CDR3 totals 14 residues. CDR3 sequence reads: CASSEGLYTGELFF. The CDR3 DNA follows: TGTGCCAGCAGTGAGGGACTTTACACCGGGGAGCTGTTTTTT.

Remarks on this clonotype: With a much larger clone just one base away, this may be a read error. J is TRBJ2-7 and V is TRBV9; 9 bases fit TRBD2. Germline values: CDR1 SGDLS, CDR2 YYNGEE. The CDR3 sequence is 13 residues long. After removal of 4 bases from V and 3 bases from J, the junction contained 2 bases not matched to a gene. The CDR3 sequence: CASSTSGLYEQYF. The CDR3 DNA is TGTGCCAGCAGCACTAGCGGGCTCTACGAGCAGTACTTC.

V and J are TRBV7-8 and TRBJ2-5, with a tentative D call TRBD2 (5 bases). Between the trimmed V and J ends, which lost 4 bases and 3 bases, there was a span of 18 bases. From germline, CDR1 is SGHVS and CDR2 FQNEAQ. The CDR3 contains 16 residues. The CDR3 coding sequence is TGTGCCAGCAGCTCGCGATGGGGAGTACGGGAAGAGACCCAGTACTTC. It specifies CASSSRWGVREETQYF.

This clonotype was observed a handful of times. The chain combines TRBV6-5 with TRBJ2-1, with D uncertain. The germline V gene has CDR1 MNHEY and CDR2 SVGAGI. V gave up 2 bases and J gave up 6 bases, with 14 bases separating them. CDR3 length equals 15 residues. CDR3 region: CASSYELRRGNEQFF. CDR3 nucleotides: TGTGCCAGCAGTTACGAGCTTAGAAGAGGCAATGAGCAGTTCTTC.

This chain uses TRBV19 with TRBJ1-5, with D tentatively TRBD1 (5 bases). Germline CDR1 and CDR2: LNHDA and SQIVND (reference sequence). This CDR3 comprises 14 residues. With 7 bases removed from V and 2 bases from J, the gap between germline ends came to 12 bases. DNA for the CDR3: TGTGCCAGTAACCGGAGGGGAGGCAATCAGCCCCAGCATTTT. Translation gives CASNRRGGNQPQHF.

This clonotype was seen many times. The CDR3 sequence: CASSLGLSWGYTF. The CDR3 DNA is TGCGCCAGCAGCTTGGGACTCTCGTGGGGCTACACCTTC. This chain uses TRBV5-1 with TRBJ1-2, with D hard to call. Trimming took off 0 bases at V and 8 bases at J, with 11 bases between the two ends. There are 13 residues in the CDR3. Germline CDR1 SGHRS, CDR2 YFSETQ.

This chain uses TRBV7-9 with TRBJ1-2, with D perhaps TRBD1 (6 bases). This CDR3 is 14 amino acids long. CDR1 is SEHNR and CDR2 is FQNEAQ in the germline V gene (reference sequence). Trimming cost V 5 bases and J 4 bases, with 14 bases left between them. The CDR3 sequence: CASSVPDSSYGYTF. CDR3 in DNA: TGTGCCAGCAGCGTACCGGACAGCTCCTATGGCTACACCTTC.

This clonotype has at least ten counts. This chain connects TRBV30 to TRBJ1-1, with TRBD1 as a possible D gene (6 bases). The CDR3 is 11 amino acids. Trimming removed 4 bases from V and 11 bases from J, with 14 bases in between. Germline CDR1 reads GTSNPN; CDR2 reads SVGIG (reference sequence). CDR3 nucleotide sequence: TGTGCCTGGACGGTGGGGGGCTCGGCTTTCTTT. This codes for CAWTVGGSAFF.

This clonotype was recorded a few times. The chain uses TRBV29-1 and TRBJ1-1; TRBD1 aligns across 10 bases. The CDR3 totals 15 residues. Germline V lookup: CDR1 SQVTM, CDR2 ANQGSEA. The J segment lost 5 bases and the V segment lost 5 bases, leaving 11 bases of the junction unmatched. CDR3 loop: CSVLGLTGGGTEAFF. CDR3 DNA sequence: TGCAGCGTTTTGGGGCTGACAGGGGGCGGAACTGAAGCTTTCTTT.

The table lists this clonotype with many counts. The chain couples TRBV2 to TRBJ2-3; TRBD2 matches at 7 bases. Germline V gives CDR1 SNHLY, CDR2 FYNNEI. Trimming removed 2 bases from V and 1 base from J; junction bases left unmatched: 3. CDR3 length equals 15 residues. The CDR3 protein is CASSELAARTDTQYF. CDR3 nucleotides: TGTGCCAGCAGTGAACTAGCGGCACGCACAGATACGCAGTATTTT.

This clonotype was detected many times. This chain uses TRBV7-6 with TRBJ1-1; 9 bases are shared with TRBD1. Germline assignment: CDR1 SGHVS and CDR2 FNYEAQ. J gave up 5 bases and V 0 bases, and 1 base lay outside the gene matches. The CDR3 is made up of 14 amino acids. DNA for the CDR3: TGTGCCAGCAGCTTAGCGGGACAGGGTACTGAAGCTTTCTTT. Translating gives CASSLAGQGTEAFF.

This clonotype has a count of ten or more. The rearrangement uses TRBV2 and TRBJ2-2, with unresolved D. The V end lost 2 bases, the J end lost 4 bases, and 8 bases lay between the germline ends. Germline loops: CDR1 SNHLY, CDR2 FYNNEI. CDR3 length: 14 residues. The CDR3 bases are TGTGCCAGCAGTGAAATAGTCACCACCGGGGAGCTGTTTTTT. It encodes CASSEIVTTGELFF.

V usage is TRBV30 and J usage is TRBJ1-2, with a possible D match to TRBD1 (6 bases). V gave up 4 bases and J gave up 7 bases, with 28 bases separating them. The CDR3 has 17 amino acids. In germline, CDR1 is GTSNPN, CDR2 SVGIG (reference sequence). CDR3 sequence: CAWNSRGFQSHWGGYTF. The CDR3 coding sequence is TGTGCCTGGAATTCCAGGGGCTTCCAATCCCACTGGGGTGGCTACACCTTC.

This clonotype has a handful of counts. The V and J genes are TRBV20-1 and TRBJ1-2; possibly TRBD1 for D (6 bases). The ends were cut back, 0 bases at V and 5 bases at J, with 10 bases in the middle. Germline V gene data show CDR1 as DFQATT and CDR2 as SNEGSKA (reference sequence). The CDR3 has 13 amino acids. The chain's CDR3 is CSARDTGAYGYTF. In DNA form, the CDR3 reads TGCAGTGCTAGAGATACGGGGGCGTATGGCTACACCTTC.

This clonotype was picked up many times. CDR3 region: CASSRDSGSYNEQFF. CDR3 bases: TGTGCCAGCAGCCGAGACAGTGGGTCCTACAATGAGCAGTTCTTC. The genes are TRBV12-3 or TRBV12-4 and TRBJ2-1; a possible D gene is TRBD1 (5 bases). Trimming left V 6 bases short and J 1 base short, with 13 bases between. The CDR3 spans 15 residues.

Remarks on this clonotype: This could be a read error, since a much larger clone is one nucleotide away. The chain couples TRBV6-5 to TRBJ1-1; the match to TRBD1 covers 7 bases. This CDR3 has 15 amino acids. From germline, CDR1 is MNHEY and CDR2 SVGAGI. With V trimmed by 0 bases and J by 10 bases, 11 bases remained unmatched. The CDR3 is CASSYSVGGSGAAFF. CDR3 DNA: TGTGCCAGCAGTTACTCGGTAGGGGGCTCCGGGGCAGCTTTCTTT.

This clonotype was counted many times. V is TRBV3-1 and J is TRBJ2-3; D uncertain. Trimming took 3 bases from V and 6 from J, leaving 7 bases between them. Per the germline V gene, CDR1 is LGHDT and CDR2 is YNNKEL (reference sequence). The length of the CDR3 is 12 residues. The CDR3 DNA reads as TGTGCCAGCAGCCAGGATCCGGATACGCAGTATTTT. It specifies CASSQDPDTQYF.

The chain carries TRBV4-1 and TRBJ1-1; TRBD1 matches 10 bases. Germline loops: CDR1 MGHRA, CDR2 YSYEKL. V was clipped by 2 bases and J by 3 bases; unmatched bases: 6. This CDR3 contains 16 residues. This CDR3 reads CASSQQGTGADTEAFF. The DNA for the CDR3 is TGCGCCAGCAGCCAACAAGGGACAGGGGCTGACACTGAAGCTTTCTTT.

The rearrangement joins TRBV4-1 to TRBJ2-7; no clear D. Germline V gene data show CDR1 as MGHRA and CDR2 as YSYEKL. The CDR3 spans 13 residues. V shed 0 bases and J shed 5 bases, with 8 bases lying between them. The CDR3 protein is CASSQEGKDEQYF. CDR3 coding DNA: TGCGCCAGCAGCCAAGAGGGGAAGGACGAGCAGTACTTC.

The CDR3 DNA is TGTGCCAGCAGCTTGCGACAGGAGGTCGGGGAGCTGTTTTTT. Amino acid sequence: CASSLRQEVGELFF. V and J are TRBV5-4 and TRBJ2-2; D is possibly TRBD1 (6 bases). CDR3 length equals 14 residues. Germline CDR1 SGHNT, CDR2 YYREEE (reference sequence). V lost 1 base, J lost 7 bases, and 11 bases lay in between.

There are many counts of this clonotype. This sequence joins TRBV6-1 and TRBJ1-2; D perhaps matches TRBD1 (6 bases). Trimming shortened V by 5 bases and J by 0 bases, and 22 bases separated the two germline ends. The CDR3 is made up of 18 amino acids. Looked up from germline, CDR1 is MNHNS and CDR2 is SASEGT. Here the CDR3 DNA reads TGTGCCAGCAGTTCCCCAAGGGGGGGTGTCGGGTCTAACTATGGCTACACCTTC. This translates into CASSSPRGGVGSNYGYTF.

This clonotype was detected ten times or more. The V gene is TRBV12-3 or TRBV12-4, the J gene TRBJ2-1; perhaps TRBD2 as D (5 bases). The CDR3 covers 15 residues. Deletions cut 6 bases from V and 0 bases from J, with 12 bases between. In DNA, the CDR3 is TGTGCCAGCAGCAGGAAGCGGTCCTCCTACAATGAGCAGTTCTTC. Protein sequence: CASSRKRSSYNEQFF.

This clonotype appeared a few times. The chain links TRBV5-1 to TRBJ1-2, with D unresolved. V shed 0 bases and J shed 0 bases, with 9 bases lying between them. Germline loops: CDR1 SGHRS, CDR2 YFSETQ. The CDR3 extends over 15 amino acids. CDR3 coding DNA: TGCGCCAGCAGCTTGGACCTGGGAGCTAACTATGGCTACACCTTC. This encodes CASSLDLGANYGYTF. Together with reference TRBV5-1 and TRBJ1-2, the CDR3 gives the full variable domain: KAGVTQTPRYLIKTRGQQVTLSCSPISGHRSVSWYQQTPGQGLQFLFEYFSETQRNKGNFPGRFSGRQFSNSRSEMNVSTLELGDSALYLCASSLDLGANYGYTFGSGTRLTVV.

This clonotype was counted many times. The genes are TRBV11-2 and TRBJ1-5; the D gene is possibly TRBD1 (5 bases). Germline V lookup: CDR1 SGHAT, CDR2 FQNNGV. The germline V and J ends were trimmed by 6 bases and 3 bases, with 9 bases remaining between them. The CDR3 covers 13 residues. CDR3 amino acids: CASSRGPNQPQHF. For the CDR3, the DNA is TGTGCCAGCAGTAGGGGACCCAATCAGCCCCAGCATTTT.

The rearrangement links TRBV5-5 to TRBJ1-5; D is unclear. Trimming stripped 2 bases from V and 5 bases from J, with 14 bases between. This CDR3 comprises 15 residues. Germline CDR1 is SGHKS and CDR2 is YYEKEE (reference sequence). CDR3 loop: CASSLRSGPDQPQHF. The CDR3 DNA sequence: TGTGCCAGCAGCTTAAGGTCCGGTCCGGATCAGCCCCAGCATTTT.

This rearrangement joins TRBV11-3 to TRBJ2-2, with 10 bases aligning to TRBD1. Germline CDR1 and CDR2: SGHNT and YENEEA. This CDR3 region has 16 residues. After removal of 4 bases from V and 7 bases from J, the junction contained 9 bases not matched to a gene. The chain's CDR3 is CASSSGQGERSGELFF. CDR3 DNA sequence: TGTGCCAGCAGCTCAGGACAGGGGGAAAGAAGCGGGGAGCTGTTTTTT.